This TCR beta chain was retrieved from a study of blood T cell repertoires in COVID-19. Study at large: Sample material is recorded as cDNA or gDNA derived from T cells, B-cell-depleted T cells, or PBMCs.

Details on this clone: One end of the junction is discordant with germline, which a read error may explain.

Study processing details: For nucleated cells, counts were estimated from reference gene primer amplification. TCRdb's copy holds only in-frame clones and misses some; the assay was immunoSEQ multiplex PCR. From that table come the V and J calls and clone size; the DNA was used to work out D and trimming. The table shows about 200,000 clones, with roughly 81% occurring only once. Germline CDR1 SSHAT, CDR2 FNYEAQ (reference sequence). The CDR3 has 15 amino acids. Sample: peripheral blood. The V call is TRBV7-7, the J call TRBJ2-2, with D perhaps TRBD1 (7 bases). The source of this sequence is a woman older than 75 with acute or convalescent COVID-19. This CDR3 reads CASSSYRGGTGELFF. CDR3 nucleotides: TGTGCTAGCAGCTCCTACAGGGGAGGAACCGGGGAGCTGTTTTTT.